What follows describes a single TCR beta chain. This sample is part of a study of blood T cell repertoires in COVID-19. Study information: In each case, the material was cDNA or gDNA derived from T cells, B-cell-depleted T cells, or PBMCs.

The assay was immunoSEQ multiplex PCR, and TCRdb's table has in-frame clones only and misses some. The data show fewer than 150,000 clones, with roughly nine tenths seen just once and roughly 7.9% held by the top ten. Trimming took 0 bases from V and 3 from J, leaving 5 bases between them. CDR3 length: 13 amino acids. The receptor was derived from a man between 65 and 85 years old who had recovered from COVID-19. This chain connects TRBV12-3 or TRBV12-4 to TRBJ1-1; D gene uncertain. The sequenced sample consisted of peripheral blood. As DNA, the CDR3 is TGTGCCAGCAGTTTAGCGGCCTACACTGAAGCTTTCTTT. Amino acid sequence: CASSLAAYTEAFF.